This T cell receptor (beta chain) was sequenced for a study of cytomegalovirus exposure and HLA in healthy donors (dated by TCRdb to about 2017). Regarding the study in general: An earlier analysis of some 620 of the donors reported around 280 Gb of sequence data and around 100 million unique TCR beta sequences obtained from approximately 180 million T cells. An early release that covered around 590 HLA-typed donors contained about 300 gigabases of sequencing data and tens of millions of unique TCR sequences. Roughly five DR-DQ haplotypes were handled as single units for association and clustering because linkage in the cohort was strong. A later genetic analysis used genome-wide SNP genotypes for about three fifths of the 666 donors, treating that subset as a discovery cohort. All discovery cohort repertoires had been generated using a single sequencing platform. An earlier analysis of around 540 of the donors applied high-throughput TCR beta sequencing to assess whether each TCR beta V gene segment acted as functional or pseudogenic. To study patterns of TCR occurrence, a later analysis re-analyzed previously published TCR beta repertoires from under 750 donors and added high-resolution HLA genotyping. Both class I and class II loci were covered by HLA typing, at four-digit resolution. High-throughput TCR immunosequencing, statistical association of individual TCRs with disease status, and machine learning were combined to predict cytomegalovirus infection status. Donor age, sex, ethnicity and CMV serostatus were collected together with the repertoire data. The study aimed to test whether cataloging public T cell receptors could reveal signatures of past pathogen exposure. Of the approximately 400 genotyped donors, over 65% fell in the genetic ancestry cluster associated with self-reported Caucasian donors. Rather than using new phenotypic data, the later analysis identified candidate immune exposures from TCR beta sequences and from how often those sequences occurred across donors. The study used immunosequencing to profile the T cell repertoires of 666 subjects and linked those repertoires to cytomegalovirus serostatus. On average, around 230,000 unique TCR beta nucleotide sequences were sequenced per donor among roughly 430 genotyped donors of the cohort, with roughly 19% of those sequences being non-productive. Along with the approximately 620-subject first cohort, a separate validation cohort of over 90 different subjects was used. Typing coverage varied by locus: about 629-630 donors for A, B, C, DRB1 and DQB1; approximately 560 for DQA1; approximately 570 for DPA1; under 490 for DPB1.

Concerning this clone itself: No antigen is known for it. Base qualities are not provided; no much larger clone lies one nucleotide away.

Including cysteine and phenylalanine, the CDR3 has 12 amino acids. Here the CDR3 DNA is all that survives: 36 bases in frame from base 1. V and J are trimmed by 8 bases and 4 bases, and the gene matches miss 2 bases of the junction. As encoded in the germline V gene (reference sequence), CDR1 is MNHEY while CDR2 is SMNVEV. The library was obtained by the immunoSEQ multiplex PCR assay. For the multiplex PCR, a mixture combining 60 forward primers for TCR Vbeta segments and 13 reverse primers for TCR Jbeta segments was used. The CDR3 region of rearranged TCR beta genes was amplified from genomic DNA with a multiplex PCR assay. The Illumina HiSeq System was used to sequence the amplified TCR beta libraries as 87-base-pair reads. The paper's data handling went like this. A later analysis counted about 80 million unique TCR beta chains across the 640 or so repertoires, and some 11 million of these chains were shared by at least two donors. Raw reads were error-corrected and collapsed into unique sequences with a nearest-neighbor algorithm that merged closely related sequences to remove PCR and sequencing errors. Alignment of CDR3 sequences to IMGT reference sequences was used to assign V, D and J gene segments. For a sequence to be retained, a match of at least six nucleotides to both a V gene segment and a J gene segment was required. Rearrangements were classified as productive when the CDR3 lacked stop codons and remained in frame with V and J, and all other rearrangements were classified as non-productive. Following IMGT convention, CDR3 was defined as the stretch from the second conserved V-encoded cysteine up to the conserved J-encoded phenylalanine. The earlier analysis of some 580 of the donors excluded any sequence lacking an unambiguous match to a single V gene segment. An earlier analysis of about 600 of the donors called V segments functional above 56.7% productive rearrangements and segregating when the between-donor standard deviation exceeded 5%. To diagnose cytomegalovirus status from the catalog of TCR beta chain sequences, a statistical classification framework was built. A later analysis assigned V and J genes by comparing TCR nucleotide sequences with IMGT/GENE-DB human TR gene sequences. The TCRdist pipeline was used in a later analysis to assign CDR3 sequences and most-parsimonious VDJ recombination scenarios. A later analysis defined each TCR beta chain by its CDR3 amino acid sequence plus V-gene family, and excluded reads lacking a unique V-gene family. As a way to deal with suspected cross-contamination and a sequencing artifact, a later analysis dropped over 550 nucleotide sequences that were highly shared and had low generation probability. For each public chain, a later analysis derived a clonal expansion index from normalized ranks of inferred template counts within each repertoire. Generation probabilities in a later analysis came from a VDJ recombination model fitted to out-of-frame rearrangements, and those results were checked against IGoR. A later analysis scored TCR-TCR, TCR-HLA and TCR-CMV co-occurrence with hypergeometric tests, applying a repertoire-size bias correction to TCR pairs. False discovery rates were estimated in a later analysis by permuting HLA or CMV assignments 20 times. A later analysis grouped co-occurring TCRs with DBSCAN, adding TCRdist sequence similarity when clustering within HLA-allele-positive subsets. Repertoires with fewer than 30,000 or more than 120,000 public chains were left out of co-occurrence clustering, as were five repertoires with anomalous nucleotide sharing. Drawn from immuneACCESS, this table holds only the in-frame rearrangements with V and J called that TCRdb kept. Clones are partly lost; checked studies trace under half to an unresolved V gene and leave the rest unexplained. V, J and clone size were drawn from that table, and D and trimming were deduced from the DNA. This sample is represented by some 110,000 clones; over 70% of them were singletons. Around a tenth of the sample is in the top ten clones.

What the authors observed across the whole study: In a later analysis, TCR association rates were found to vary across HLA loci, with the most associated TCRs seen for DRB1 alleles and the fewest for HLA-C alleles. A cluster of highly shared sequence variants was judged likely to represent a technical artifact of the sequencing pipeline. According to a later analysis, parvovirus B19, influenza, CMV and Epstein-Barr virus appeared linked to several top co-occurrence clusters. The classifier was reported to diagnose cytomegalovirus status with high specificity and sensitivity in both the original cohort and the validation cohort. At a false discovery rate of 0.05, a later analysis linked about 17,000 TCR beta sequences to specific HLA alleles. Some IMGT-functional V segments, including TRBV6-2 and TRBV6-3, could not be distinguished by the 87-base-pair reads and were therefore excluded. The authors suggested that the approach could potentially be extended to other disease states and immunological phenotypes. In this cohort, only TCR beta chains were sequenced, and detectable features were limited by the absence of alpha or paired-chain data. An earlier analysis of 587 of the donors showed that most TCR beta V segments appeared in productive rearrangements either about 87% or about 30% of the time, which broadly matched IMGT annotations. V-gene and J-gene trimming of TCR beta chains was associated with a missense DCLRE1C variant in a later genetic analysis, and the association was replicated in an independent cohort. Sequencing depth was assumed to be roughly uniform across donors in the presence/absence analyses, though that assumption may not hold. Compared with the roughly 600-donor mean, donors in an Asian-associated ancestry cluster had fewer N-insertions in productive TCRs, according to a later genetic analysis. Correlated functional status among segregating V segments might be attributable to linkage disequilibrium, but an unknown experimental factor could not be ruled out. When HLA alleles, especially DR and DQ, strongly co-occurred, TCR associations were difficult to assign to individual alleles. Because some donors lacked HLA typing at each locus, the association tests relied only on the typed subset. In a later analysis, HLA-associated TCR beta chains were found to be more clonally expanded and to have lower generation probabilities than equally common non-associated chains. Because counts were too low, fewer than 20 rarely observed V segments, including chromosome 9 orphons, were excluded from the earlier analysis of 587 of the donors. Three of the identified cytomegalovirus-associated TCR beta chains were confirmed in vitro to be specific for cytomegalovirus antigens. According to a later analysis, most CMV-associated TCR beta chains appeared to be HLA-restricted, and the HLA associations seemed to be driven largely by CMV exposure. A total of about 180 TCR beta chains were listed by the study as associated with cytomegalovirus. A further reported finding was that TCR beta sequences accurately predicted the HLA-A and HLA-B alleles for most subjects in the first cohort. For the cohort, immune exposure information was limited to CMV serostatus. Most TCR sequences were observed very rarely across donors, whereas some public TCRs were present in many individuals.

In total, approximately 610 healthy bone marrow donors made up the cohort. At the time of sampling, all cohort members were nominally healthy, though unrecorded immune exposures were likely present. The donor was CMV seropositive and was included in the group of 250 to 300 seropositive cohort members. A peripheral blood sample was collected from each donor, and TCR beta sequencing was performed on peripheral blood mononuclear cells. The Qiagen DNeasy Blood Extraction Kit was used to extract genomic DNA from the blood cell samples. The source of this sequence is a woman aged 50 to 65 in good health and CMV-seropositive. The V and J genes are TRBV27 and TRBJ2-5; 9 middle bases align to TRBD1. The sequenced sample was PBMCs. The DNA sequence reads TGTGCCAGCCAGACAGGGGGAGAGACCCAGTACTTC. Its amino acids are CASQTGGETQYF.